This passage covers 11 T cell receptor beta chains from one sample sequenced in a study of cytomegalovirus exposure and HLA in healthy donors. Vbeta (60) and Jbeta (13) primers were used in the PCR. Using immunoSEQ multiplex PCR, the repertoire was profiled, and TCRdb retains in-frame clones only, with some absent. The sample contains 120,000 to 150,000 clones, around 70% of which appear only once. Sequencing was carried out using PBMCs. The source is a woman younger than 45 in good health and CMV-seronegative.

This clone was counted only a few times. The chain carries TRBV2 and TRBJ2-5, with unresolved D. V was shortened by 3 bases and J by 5 bases, with 7 bases between the two germline ends. This CDR3 is built from 12 residues. Germline lookup yields CDR1 SNHLY and CDR2 FYNNEI. Here the CDR3 DNA reads TGTGCCAGCAGTGACAGGTCGGAGACCCAGTACTTC. This encodes CASSDRSETQYF. Full variable domain (outside the CDR3, taken from reference TRBV2 and TRBJ2-5): EPEVTQTPSHQVTQMGQEVILRCVPISNHLYFYWYRQILGQKVEFLVSFYNNEISEKSEIFDDQFSVERPDGSNFTLKIRSTKLEDSAMYFCASSDRSETQYFGPGTRLLVL.

The rearrangement joins TRBV6-6 to TRBJ2-7, with 9 bases matching TRBD1. The CDR3 has 14 residues. Trimming cost V 6 bases and J 0 bases; bases outside gene matches: 3. Germline loops: CDR1 MNHNY, CDR2 SVGAGI (reference sequence). This CDR3 reads CASSRDRDSYEQYF. CDR3 DNA: TGTGCCAGCAGCCGGGACAGGGACTCCTACGAGCAGTACTTC.

This chain connects TRBV18 to TRBJ2-5, with 12 bases that match TRBD2. The CDR3 is 16 residues long. The germline V gene encodes CDR1 KGHSH and CDR2 LQKENI. Trimming cost V 0 bases and J 1 base; bases outside gene matches: 0. CDR3 in amino acids: CASSPPTSGSQETQYF. For the CDR3, the DNA is TGTGCCAGCTCACCACCGACTAGCGGGAGCCAAGAGACCCAGTACTTC.

The chain is built from TRBV19 and TRBJ2-1, with D possibly being TRBD2 (7 bases). CDR1 and CDR2 from the germline V gene are LNHDA and SQIVND (reference sequence). The CDR3 consists of 16 residues. V was cut by 5 bases and J by 7 bases, with 21 bases left in between. The CDR3 nucleotides are TGTGCCAGTAGTGAACCGGGGGGCCCCTCAAGGAATGAGCAGTTCTTC. Residues: CASSEPGGPSRNEQFF.

The rearrangement uses TRBV18 and TRBJ1-5; 10 positions agree with TRBD1. Germline assignment: CDR1 KGHSH and CDR2 LQKENI. Trimming removed 2 bases from V and 7 bases from J; junction bases left unmatched: 5. This CDR3 has 15 amino acids. The CDR3 DNA reads as TGTGCCAGCTCACCAGGGGACAGGGGAGTACAGCCCCAGCATTTT. Its translation is CASSPGDRGVQPQHF.

The CDR3 nucleotides are TGTGCCAGCAGTTTTACAGGGGACTTGACTGGAAACACCATATATTTT. Protein product: CASSFTGDLTGNTIYF. The genes are TRBV28 and TRBJ1-3, with 7 nucleotides matching TRBD1. Germline V lookup: CDR1 MDHEN, CDR2 SYDVKM. V was pared by 3 bases and J by 2 bases, with 7 bases of the junction left unmatched. CDR3 length: 16 amino acids.

This clone has just one count. V and J are TRBV6-6 and TRBJ2-1; TRBD2 agrees at 16 bases. V lost 6 bases to trimming and J lost 7 bases; unmatched junction nucleotides: 3. Germline CDR1 reads MNHNY; CDR2 reads SVGAGI (reference sequence). CDR3 length: 15 residues. The CDR3 coding sequence is TGTGCCAGCAGGGGACTAGCGGGAGGGAGGAATGAGCAGTTCTTC. The encoded protein is CASRGLAGGRNEQFF.

This clone was counted a few times. This chain's CDR3 is CASSEAGAAAYEQYV. The CDR3 DNA sequence: TGTGCCAGCAGTGAAGCGGGGGCAGCCGCCTACGAGCAGTACGTC. The chain uses TRBV6-1 and TRBJ2-7, with D possibly matching TRBD1 (6 bases). This CDR3 comprises 15 residues. Between the trimmed V and J ends, which lost 0 bases and 2 bases, there was a span of 11 bases. CDR1 is MNHNS, CDR2 SASEGT, per germline.

This CDR3 reads CASRRPDRNGYTF. For the CDR3, the DNA is TGTGCCAGCAGGCGACCGGACAGGAATGGCTACACCTTC. The chain joins TRBV11-1 to TRBJ1-2; 7 bases are shared with TRBD1. Germline V gives CDR1 SGHAT, CDR2 FQDESV (reference sequence). V trimming: 6 bases; J trimming: 6 bases; junction bases outside the gene matches: 7. The CDR3 runs 13 residues.

The V gene is TRBV19, the J gene TRBJ2-1; D is ambiguous. The V gene's germline CDR1 is LNHDA and CDR2 SQIVND (reference sequence). The V and J ends lost 5 bases and 7 bases respectively, with 12 bases between them. This CDR3 spans 13 amino acids. CDR3 loop: CASSPNPGNEQFF. The DNA of the CDR3 is TGTGCCAGTAGTCCTAACCCCGGGAATGAGCAGTTCTTC.

The chain combines TRBV11-2 with TRBJ2-1, with D perhaps TRBD2 (6 bases). CDR1 is SGHAT, CDR2 FQNNGV, per germline. The germline V and J ends were trimmed by 5 bases and 8 bases, with 16 bases remaining between them. This CDR3 has 14 amino acids. CDR3 sequence (DNA): TGTGCCAGCAGCATCCGGGACTCCTGGGATGAGCAGTTCTTC. Amino acids: CASSIRDSWDEQFF.